This T cell receptor (beta chain) was retrieved from a study of shared clonotypes between healthy human individuals. Study background: Donors were a couple of women and a few men aged 18 to 49.

Naive CD8 populations comprised CD45RO-negative cells positively selected for CCR7, excluding terminally differentiated effector memory CD45RA+ cells. Remarks on this clone: The antigen is undetermined.

Study-level findings and limits: There were few donors, and this limited the genetic and exposure-history diversity represented. Among donors, the sharing of clonotypes was expected to be influenced by sequencing depth. Naive subsets, compared against memory subsets, generally had larger estimated richness values.

Profiled with immunoSEQ multiplex PCR; TCRdb holds only in-frame clones, not every one. The sample carries hundreds of thousands of clones, around 93% recorded once. V shed 1 base and J shed 5 bases, with 17 bases lying between them. From germline, CDR1 is SGHTA and CDR2 FQGTGA. CDR3 length: 16 residues. The TCR originated in a man under 40 in good health. Sequencing was done on a sample of naive CD8+ T cells sorted from blood. The chain combines TRBV7-3 with TRBJ2-5, with a weak D call TRBD2 (6 bases). CDR3: CASSLKGSGLSETQYF. CDR3 nucleotide sequence: TGTGCCAGCAGCTTAAAGGGAAGCGGGTTATCGGAGACCCAGTACTTC. The full variable domain, in which reference TRBV7-3 and TRBJ2-5 provide the parts outside the CDR3, is GAGVSQTPSNKVTEKGKYVELRCDPISGHTALYWYRQSLGQGPEFLIYFQGTGAADDSGLPNDRFFAVRPEGSVSTLKIQRTERGDSAVYLCASSLKGSGLSETQYFGPGTRLLVL.